Below, 22 T cell receptor beta chains from the same sample are listed, as sequenced in a study of T cell responses to AZD1222 COVID-19 vaccine. The data were produced by immunoSEQ multiplex PCR, yet TCRdb's version contains in-frame clones alone and is incomplete. The sample carries tens of thousands of clones, approximately 90% recorded once. Here the sequenced sample was peripheral blood, taken 28 days after the second AZD1222 dose. Receptor source: an adult who received the AZD1222 COVID-19 vaccine.

The rearrangement uses TRBV9 and TRBJ1-3; D uncertain. The germline V gene encodes CDR1 SGDLS and CDR2 YYNGEE. The CDR3 consists of 17 residues. The V end lost 2 bases, the J end lost 7 bases, and 22 bases lay between the germline ends. CDR3 sequence (DNA): TGTGCCAGCAGCGTTGGTGGTAGAGGCACGGCTGTGAACACCATATATTTT. Protein: CASSVGGRGTAVNTIYF.

This sequence joins TRBV12-5 and TRBJ2-7; TRBD1 is a possible D gene (6 bases). V was clipped by 5 bases and J by 3 bases, with 14 bases between them. This CDR3 comprises 14 residues. Per germline, CDR1 LGHNT and CDR2 FRNRAP. DNA for the CDR3: TGTGCTAGTGGTGAGACAGGCTCCCACTACGAGCAGTACTTC. It codes for CASGETGSHYEQYF.

This chain links TRBV6-1 with TRBJ1-1; D not certain. In germline, CDR1 is MNHNS, CDR2 SASEGT. This CDR3 contains 15 residues. V was pared by 0 bases and J by 1 base, with 9 bases between. The DNA of the CDR3 is TGTGCCAGCAGTGAAGCGCCCAGACCGAACACTGAAGCTTTCTTT. Amino acid sequence: CASSEAPRPNTEAFF.

The rearrangement joins TRBV12-5 to TRBJ2-1, with D maybe TRBD1 (5 bases). V lost 4 bases, J lost 3 bases, and 13 bases lay in between. This CDR3 has 15 amino acids. Germline CDR1 LGHNT, CDR2 FRNRAP. CDR3 sequence: CASGSPAGFYNEQFF. The CDR3 nucleotides read TGTGCTAGTGGTTCTCCGGCAGGGTTCTACAATGAGCAGTTCTTC.

The chain carries TRBV27 and TRBJ1-2; tentative D call: TRBD1 (6 bases). V lost 0 bases, J lost 4 bases, and 15 bases lay in between. The CDR3 covers 16 residues. From germline, CDR1 is MNHEY and CDR2 SMNVEV (reference sequence). CDR3 in amino acids: CASSLSGTSLLYGYTF. The CDR3 bases are TGTGCCAGCAGTTTATCCGGGACAAGTCTGCTCTATGGCTACACCTTC.

The chain is built from TRBV6-5 and TRBJ1-6; 8 bases match TRBD1. The germline CDR1 and CDR2 sequences are MNHEY and SVGAGI. V lost 4 bases, J lost 6 bases, and 5 bases stayed unmatched. The CDR3 is 15 residues long. CDR3 in amino acids: CASSLFGQGNSPLHF. The CDR3, as DNA: TGTGCCAGCAGTTTATTCGGACAGGGTAATTCACCCCTCCACTTT.

The V call is TRBV4-1, the J call TRBJ2-1, with D unclear. V dropped 0 bases and J dropped 7 bases, with 16 bases sitting between them. CDR3 length equals 16 residues. Germline CDR1 reads MGHRA; CDR2 reads YSYEKL. Here the CDR3 reads CASSQERTTTPNEQFF. DNA for the CDR3: TGCGCCAGCAGCCAAGAGAGGACCACCACCCCAAATGAGCAGTTCTTC.

The chain couples TRBV12-3 or TRBV12-4 to TRBJ1-1, with a possible D match to TRBD1 (6 bases). The V end lost 7 bases, the J end lost 8 bases, and 17 bases lay between the germline ends. This CDR3 contains 13 residues. The CDR3 loop reads CASTRGPNLEAFF. CDR3 nucleotide sequence: TGTGCCAGCACCCGGGGGCCCAACTTGGAAGCTTTCTTT.

The chain has TRBV6-2 or TRBV6-3 and TRBJ2-5; possibly TRBD2 for D (5 bases). The CDR3 has 16 residues. V lost 6 bases and J lost 2, with 19 bases in between. The germline V gene has CDR1 MNHEY and CDR2 SVGEGT. The CDR3 nucleotides read TGTGCCAGCAGCCCTTGGGGTCGGGGTAGACAAGAGACCCAGTACTTC. Protein sequence: CASSPWGRGRQETQYF.

The chain links TRBV2 to TRBJ2-2; 8 bases line up with TRBD2. CDR1 is SNHLY and CDR2 is FYNNEI in the germline V gene. This CDR3 contains 15 residues. After removal of 6 bases from V and 1 base from J, the junction contained 4 bases not matched to a gene. CDR3 nucleotides: TGTGCCAGCAGCTACGGGAGGGGGAACACCGGGGAGCTGTTTTTT. This sequence encodes CASSYGRGNTGELFF.

The chain uses TRBV12-3 or TRBV12-4 and TRBJ1-1; possible D gene TRBD1, 5 bases. The CDR3 length is 12 residues. Trimming took 5 bases from V and 5 from J, leaving 9 bases between them. The CDR3 DNA follows: TGTGCCAGCAGTCCTCAGGGTACTGAAGCTTTCTTT. Residues: CASSPQGTEAFF.

The V gene is TRBV12-5, the J gene TRBJ2-2; 11 bases fit TRBD2. V shed 4 bases and J 3 bases; nucleotides not matched to a gene: 4. The CDR3 covers 16 residues. The germline V gene has CDR1 LGHNT and CDR2 FRNRAP. CDR3 nucleotides: TGTGCTAGTGGTTCGGGGACTAGCGGACACACCGGGGAGCTGTTTTTT. Protein: CASGSGTSGHTGELFF. Full variable domain (missing parts from reference TRBV12-5 and TRBJ2-2): DARVTQTPRHKVTEMGQEVTMRCQPILGHNTVFWYRQTMMQGLELLAYFRNRAPLDDSGMPKDRFSAEMPDATLATLKIQPSEPRDSAVYFCASGSGTSGHTGELFFGEGSRLTVL.

Only a few counts were recorded for this clone. The gene calls are TRBV3-1 (or the pseudogene TRBV3-2) and TRBJ2-7; D ambiguous. There are 11 residues in the CDR3. Per the germline V gene, CDR1 is LGHDT and CDR2 is YNNKEL (reference sequence). Trimming removed 1 base from V and 7 bases from J, with 5 bases in between. For the CDR3, the DNA is TGTGCCAGCAGCCAAGTGGGAGAGCAGTACTTC. This sequence encodes CASSQVGEQYF.

This rearrangement joins TRBV19 to TRBJ2-5, with D perhaps matching TRBD1 (6 bases). The V gene's germline CDR1 is LNHDA and CDR2 SQIVND (reference sequence). Trimming pared 4 bases from V and 7 bases from J, leaving 22 bases between. This CDR3 spans 16 amino acids. CDR3 coding DNA: TGTGCCAGTAGTACTTCGTCCGGGACACCAGCTGTGACCCAGTACTTC. It specifies CASSTSSGTPAVTQYF.

The chain has TRBV5-1 and TRBJ2-3; 7 bases fit TRBD2. The J segment lost 2 bases and the V segment lost 4 bases, leaving 10 bases of the junction unmatched. Germline V gene data show CDR1 as SGHRS and CDR2 as YFSETQ. This CDR3 is 16 amino acids long. The CDR3 loop reads CASSIGRDMSTDTQYF. The CDR3 DNA follows: TGCGCCAGCAGCATTGGGAGGGATATGTCCACAGATACGCAGTATTTT.

This rearrangement joins TRBV6-6 to TRBJ1-2; 9 bases are shared with TRBD1. The CDR3 is 16 residues long. In germline, CDR1 is MNHNY, CDR2 SVGAGI (reference sequence). The junction had 5 bases not matched to a gene; V was cut back by 0 bases and J by 3 bases. CDR3 amino acids: CASSYSRDRAHYGYTF. CDR3 sequence (DNA): TGTGCCAGCAGTTACTCCCGGGACAGGGCCCACTATGGCTACACCTTC.

The chain recombines TRBV9 with TRBJ2-3, with unresolved D. Germline V CDR1 and CDR2: SGDLS, YYNGEE. The CDR3 length is 16 residues. V gave up 0 bases and J gave up 1 base, with 12 bases separating them. The CDR3 nucleotides read TGTGCCAGCAGCGTAGGGGCCGTAAGGGGCACAGATACGCAGTATTTT. This gives the protein CASSVGAVRGTDTQYF.

The gene calls are TRBV14 and TRBJ1-4; no clear D gene. Trimming cost V 3 bases and J 7 bases, with 12 bases left between them. This CDR3 spans 14 amino acids. Germline values: CDR1 SGHDN, CDR2 FVKESK. For the CDR3, the DNA is TGTGCCAGCAGCCACGGCAGTCCAATTGAAAAACTGTTTTTT. Its protein product is CASSHGSPIEKLFF.

This clone was observed once. The rearrangement joins TRBV9 to TRBJ2-3; 7 bases fit TRBD1. Germline V CDR1 and CDR2: SGDLS, YYNGEE. V trimming: 0 bases; J trimming: 2 bases; junction bases outside the gene matches: 6. CDR3 length: 16 residues. CDR3 sequence: CASSVDGQDHTDTQYF. The CDR3 DNA is TGTGCCAGCAGCGTAGACGGACAGGACCACACAGATACGCAGTATTTT.

The J gene is TRBJ2-1, the V gene TRBV4-3; D unresolved. This CDR3 contains 16 residues. Trimming shortened V by 0 bases and J by 2 bases, and 11 bases separated the two germline ends. CDR1 and CDR2 (germline): LGHNA, YSLEER. The CDR3, as DNA: TGCGCCAGCAGCCAAGAGCACAGACAAACCTACAATGAGCAGTTCTTC. Its translation: CASSQEHRQTYNEQFF.

This clone was seen more than once but under ten times. This chain uses TRBV27 with TRBJ2-7; no reliable D call. Germline assignment: CDR1 MNHEY and CDR2 SMNVEV (reference sequence). The CDR3 length is 14 residues. V lost 6 bases to trimming and J lost 0 bases, with 12 bases between them. CDR3 residues: CASSLNLYSYEQYF. DNA for the CDR3: TGTGCCAGCAGCCTAAACTTATACTCCTACGAGCAGTACTTC.

V and J are TRBV20-1 and TRBJ2-1; tentative D call: TRBD1 (5 bases). Trimming took off 3 bases at V and 6 bases at J, with 12 bases between the two ends. Germline-derived CDR1 and CDR2 are DFQATT and SNEGSKA (reference sequence). CDR3 length: 13 amino acids. This CDR3 is CSASSGLSNEQFF. CDR3 in DNA: TGCAGTGCTAGTTCAGGGCTTTCCAATGAGCAGTTCTTC.